This record looks at one TCR beta chain sequence and its context. The germline V gene encodes CDR1 LNHDA and CDR2 SQIVND (reference sequence). Trimming removed 8 bases from V and 5 bases from J, with 19 bases in between. There are 15 residues in the CDR3. The sample originates from a study of cytomegalovirus exposure and HLA in healthy donors. PCR amplification relied on 60 Vbeta primers (plus 13 Jbeta primers). The protocol was immunoSEQ multiplex PCR, while the TCRdb copy is restricted to in-frame clones and leaves out a portion. The profile shows under 200,000 clones, 55% to 70% of them singletons.

Sequences were obtained from PBMCs. The receptor's source is a woman aged 40 to 55 in good health and CMV-seropositive. This chain connects TRBV19 to TRBJ1-5, with D perhaps TRBD1 (5 bases). CDR3 sequence (DNA): TGTGCCAGTCGTCACGGCAGGGTTGTACATCAGCCCCAGCATTTT. This sequence encodes CASRHGRVVHQPQHF.